One T cell receptor (beta chain) is described in this entry. This specimen belongs to a study of blood T cell repertoires in COVID-19. The V end lost 7 bases, the J end lost 1 base, and 11 bases lay between the germline ends. CDR1 is MNHNY, CDR2 SVGAGI, per germline (reference sequence). This CDR3 region has 14 residues. Per the authors' pipeline: Estimated nucleated cell counts came from reference gene primer amplification. The data were produced by immunoSEQ multiplex PCR, yet TCRdb's version contains in-frame clones alone and is incomplete. Clone size and the V and J calls come from that table; the DNA yielded D and trimming. Here the sample spans almost 95,000 clones, 72% being singletons.

The sample comprised peripheral blood. V and J are TRBV6-6 and TRBJ2-1; perhaps TRBD1 as D (6 bases). This clonotype was sampled from a woman aged 55-69 years in a cohort sampled during active or convalescent COVID-19. The CDR3 DNA is TGTGCCAGCAACTTACAGGGATCCTACAATGAGCAGTTCTTC. It encodes CASNLQGSYNEQFF.